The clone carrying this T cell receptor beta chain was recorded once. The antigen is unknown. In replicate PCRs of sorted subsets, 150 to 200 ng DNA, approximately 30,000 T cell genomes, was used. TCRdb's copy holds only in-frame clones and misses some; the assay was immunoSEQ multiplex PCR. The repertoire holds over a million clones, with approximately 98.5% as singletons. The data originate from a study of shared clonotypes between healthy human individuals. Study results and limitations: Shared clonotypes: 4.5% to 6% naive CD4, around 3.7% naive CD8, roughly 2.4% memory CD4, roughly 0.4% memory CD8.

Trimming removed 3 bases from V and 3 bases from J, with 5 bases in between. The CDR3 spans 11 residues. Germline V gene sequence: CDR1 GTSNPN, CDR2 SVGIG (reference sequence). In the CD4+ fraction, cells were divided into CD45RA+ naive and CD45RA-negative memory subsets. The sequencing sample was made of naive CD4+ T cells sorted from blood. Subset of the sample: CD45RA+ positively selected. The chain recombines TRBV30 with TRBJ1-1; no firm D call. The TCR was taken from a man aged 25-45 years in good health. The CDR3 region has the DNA TGTGCCTGGAGCGTCTACACTGAAGCTTTCTTT. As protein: CAWSVYTEAFF.